What follows are 17 T cell receptor beta chains derived from one specimen sequenced in a study of regulatory T cells in long-lasting Graves disease. This sample's time point: newly diagnosed GD, antithyroid drugs for less than 3 months. After RNA was extracted from PBMCs, the TCR library was made from it. Libraries of TCR beta came from iRepertoire HTBI primers plus Arm-PCR of CDR3 regions. TCRdb re-called the multiplex PCR reads through MiXCR, storing one row per CDR3 protein. The sample records 400,000 to 500,000 distinct CDR3 sequences, around 15% being singletons. This sample was also put to use in a study of T cells in Graves' hyperthyroidism and ophthalmopathy.

The sample here was peripheral blood mononuclear cells (PBMCs), taken at new diagnosis, from a patient treated with antithyroid drugs. These TCRs come from a woman aged 50 to 65 with Graves disease.

This clonotype has a count of ten or more. One end of the junction fails to match germline, which may point to a read error. The rearrangement joins TRBV5-5 to TRBJ2-7, with a tentative D call TRBD1 (5 bases). Germline CDR1 reads SGHKS; CDR2 reads YYEKEE (reference sequence). CDR3 size: 16 residues. The CDR3: CASSLRRQSIDDEQYF. CDR3 nucleotide sequence: TGCGCCAGCAGCTTGAGGAGACAGAGCATCGACGACGAGCAGTACTTC.

Many counts were recorded for this clonotype. The rearrangement uses TRBV6-9 and TRBJ2-3; possible D gene TRBD2, 5 bases. Germline CDR1 is MNHGY and CDR2 is SVAAGI. V dropped 3 bases and J dropped 3 bases, with 13 bases sitting between them. The length of the CDR3 is 15 residues. CDR3 sequence (DNA): TGTGCCAGCAGTTACTCCGGGGTGGGGACAGATACGCAGTATTTT. This sequence encodes CASSYSGVGTDTQYF.

This clonotype was seen ten or more times. This rearrangement joins TRBV5-1 to TRBJ2-2; TRBD1 matches 7 bases. This CDR3 has 16 residues. Per germline, CDR1 SGHRS and CDR2 YFSETQ. V was pared by 5 bases and J by 0 bases, with 7 bases of the junction left unmatched. The CDR3 DNA reads as TGCGCCAGCAGTCAGACAGGGACGGCGAACACCGGGGAGCTGTTTTTT. Its protein is CASSQTGTANTGELFF. The entire variable domain, with the rest obtained from reference TRBV5-1 and TRBJ2-2, is as follows: KAGVTQTPRYLIKTRGQQVTLSCSPISGHRSVSWYQQTPGQGLQFLFEYFSETQRNKGNFPGRFSGRQFSNSRSEMNVSTLELGDSALYLCASSQTGTANTGELFFGEGSRLTVL.

This clonotype has a handful of counts. The chain recombines TRBV5-1 with TRBJ1-5; D gene ambiguous. This CDR3 is built from 14 residues. From germline, CDR1 is SGHRS and CDR2 YFSETQ. V was clipped by 0 bases and J by 7 bases, with 11 bases between them. The CDR3 nucleotides are TGCGCCAGCAGCTTGGACGGCCGGAGGCAGCCCCAGCATTTT. It translates to CASSLDGRRQPQHF.

For this clonotype: This is likely an artifact of a read error, given a far larger clone one base away. The chain joins TRBV28 to TRBJ2-1; the D gene could be TRBD1 or TRBD2 (5 bases each). Germline loops: CDR1 MDHEN, CDR2 SYDVKM. The CDR3 is 13 residues long. The V and J ends lost 6 bases and 10 bases respectively, with 16 bases between them. The CDR3 nucleotides read TGTGCCAGCAGCCGGAGGACAATATACGAGCAGTTCTTC. Its translation: CASSRRTIYEQFF.

V is TRBV24-1 and J is TRBJ2-7; 8 bases line up with TRBD1. Germline V lookup: CDR1 KGHDR, CDR2 SFDVKD. The junction had 4 bases not matched to a gene; V was cut back by 3 bases and J by 1 base. The CDR3 is 15 amino acids. CDR3 loop: CATSDPGTGSYEQYF. The CDR3 DNA is TGTGCCACCAGTGATCCAGGGACAGGTTCCTACGAGCAGTACTTC.

This clonotype has at least ten counts. V gene TRBV7-6 combines with J gene TRBJ2-1, with 12 bases aligning to TRBD2. The CDR3 sequence is 16 residues long. Germline CDR1 and CDR2: SGHVS and FNYEAQ. The junction had 5 bases not matched to a gene; V was cut back by 0 bases and J by 8 bases. CDR3 sequence reads: CASSLALASGRDEQFF. The CDR3 region has the DNA TGTGCCAGCAGCTTAGCGCTTGCTAGCGGGAGGGATGAGCAGTTCTTC. The variable domain in full, with the rest retrieved from reference TRBV7-6 and TRBJ2-1, is GAGVSQSPRYKVTKRGQDVALRCDPISGHVSLYWYRQALGQGPEFLTYFNYEAQQDKSGLPNDRFSAERPEGSISTLTIQRTEQRDSAMYRCASSLALASGRDEQFFGPGTRLTVL.

This clonotype was seen ten or more times. The chain links TRBV5-5 to TRBJ2-3; D may be TRBD1 or TRBD2 (5 bases each). This CDR3 has 14 amino acids. The germline gives CDR1 SGHKS, CDR2 YYEKEE (reference sequence). V lost 6 bases and J 4 bases, leaving 15 bases between the germline ends. The CDR3 here is CASIDGGGADTQYF. The CDR3, as DNA: TGTGCCAGCATCGATGGTGGGGGAGCAGATACGCAGTATTTT.

In this sample, this clonotype turned up many times. The CDR3 sequence is CSGKGGGTEAFF. The CDR3 DNA sequence: TGCAGCGGCAAAGGGGGGGGCACTGAAGCTTTCTTT. The rearrangement uses TRBV29-1 and TRBJ1-1, with TRBD1 as a possible D gene (6 bases). Germline values: CDR1 SQVTM, CDR2 ANQGSEA. This CDR3 spans 12 amino acids. Trimming took 7 bases from V and 4 from J, leaving 13 bases between them.

Only a few counts were recorded for this clonotype. This chain links TRBV5-1 with TRBJ2-7; 8 bases fit TRBD2. The CDR3 runs 15 residues. Germline V gives CDR1 SGHRS, CDR2 YFSETQ. Trimming at V came to 4 bases and at J to 0 bases, leaving 6 bases not matched to a gene. The CDR3 nucleotides read TGCGCCAGCAGCGGGGGACTAGTAGTCTCCTACGAGCAGTACTTC. This gives the protein CASSGGLVVSYEQYF.

The chain has TRBV19 and TRBJ1-4; D is perhaps TRBD1 (5 bases). CDR1 is LNHDA and CDR2 is SQIVND in the germline V gene (reference sequence). This CDR3 has 14 amino acids. V lost 7 bases and J lost 0, with 9 bases in between. The CDR3 sequence is CASTQGATNEKLFF. The CDR3 DNA reads TGTGCCAGTACCCAAGGGGCAACTAATGAAAAACTGTTTTTT.

This clonotype was recorded at least ten times. V usage is TRBV30 and J usage is TRBJ1-1, with D hard to call. V lost 2 bases and J 4 bases, leaving 5 bases between the germline ends. The CDR3 spans 11 residues. CDR1 GTSNPN and CDR2 SVGIG come from the germline V gene (reference sequence). CDR3 bases: TGTGCCTGGAGTATTTCCACTGAAGCTTTCTTT. Its protein product is CAWSISTEAFF.

This clonotype was observed many times. The chain is built from TRBV20-1 and TRBJ2-5; TRBD1 aligns across 8 bases. Germline-derived CDR1 and CDR2 are DFQATT and SNEGSKA (reference sequence). With V trimmed by 4 bases and J by 5 bases, 12 bases remained unmatched. This CDR3 region has 15 residues. The CDR3 nucleotides read TGCAGTGCTAAGACGCCGACAGGGGTAGTGGAGACCCAGTACTTC. Its translation is CSAKTPTGVVETQYF.

In this sample, this clonotype turned up many times. The V call is TRBV5-1, the J call TRBJ2-7; D is uncertain. The germline CDR1 and CDR2 sequences are SGHRS and YFSETQ. The V gene lost 4 bases and the J gene lost 0 bases, with 5 bases spanning the gap. The CDR3 consists of 12 residues. CDR3 DNA: TGCGCCAGCAGCGACAACTCCTACGAGCAGTACTTC. It translates to CASSDNSYEQYF.

This clonotype was detected ten times or more. This chain uses TRBV7-9 with TRBJ1-2, with D possibly being TRBD1 (6 bases). CDR1 and CDR2 from the germline V gene are SEHNR and FQNEAQ (reference sequence). Trimming took 8 bases from V and 7 from J, leaving 11 bases between them. The CDR3 sequence is 11 residues long. The CDR3, as DNA: TGTGCCAGCTTTGGGGGGCTTGGCTACACCTTC. Residues: CASFGGLGYTF. The complete variable domain, with remaining parts taken from reference TRBV7-9 and TRBJ1-2, reads DTGVSQNPRHKITKRGQNVTFRCDPISEHNRLYWYRQTLGQGPEFLTYFQNEAQLEKSRLLSDRFSAERPKGSFSTLEIQRTEQGDSAMYLCASFGGLGYTFGSGTRLTVV.

J is TRBJ2-3 and V is TRBV27, with 13 bases that match TRBD2. With 5 bases clipped from V and 6 bases from J, the junction kept 11 bases outside the gene matches. From germline, CDR1 is MNHEY and CDR2 SMNVEV (reference sequence). The CDR3 has 17 residues. DNA for the CDR3: TGTGCCAGCAGTAACGAAGGACTAGCGGGAGTATTTGATACGCAGTATTTT. As protein: CASSNEGLAGVFDTQYF.

This clonotype was found many times. J is TRBJ2-1 and V is TRBV28; D perhaps matches TRBD1 (6 bases). This CDR3 is 12 amino acids long. Deletions cut 5 bases from V and 9 bases from J, with 11 bases between. From germline, CDR1 is MDHEN and CDR2 SYDVKM. The CDR3, as DNA: TGTGCCAGCAGTCGTAACAGGGCTGAGCAGTTCTTC. Translated, it gives CASSRNRAEQFF. Using reference TRBV28 and TRBJ2-1 for the parts outside the CDR3, the full variable domain is DVKVTQSSRYLVKRTGEKVFLECVQDMDHENMFWYRQDPGLGLRLIYFSYDVKMKEKGDIPEGYSVSREKKERFSLILESASTNQTSMYLCASSRNRAEQFFGPGTRLTVL.